One and the same sample provided the 24 T cell receptor beta chains below, sequenced in a study of CD8+ T cells in alopecia areata. Noted treatment: oral pan-JAK inhibitor, 5-10 mg twice daily. Extraction of RNA preceded its reverse transcription into cDNA, which served as the sequencing template. Repertoires were generated with immunoSEQ multiplex PCR, while TCRdb's copy carries only in-frame clones and drops some. This sample has 150,000 to 200,000 clones; about three fifths occur once, and the top ten carry 16%. This sample comprised CD4+ T cells sorted from blood, obtained between weeks 55 and 70, from a patient treated with tofacitinib. These receptors originate from a human donor with alopecia areata.

This chain links TRBV15 with TRBJ2-3, with 12 bases that match TRBD2. There are 17 residues in the CDR3. Germline V CDR1 and CDR2: LNHNV, YYDKDF (reference sequence). V lost 1 base to trimming and J lost 5 bases; unmatched junction nucleotides: 7. The CDR3 sequence is CATSRAAASGGGDTQYF. As DNA, the CDR3 is TGTGCCACCAGCAGAGCGGCGGCTAGCGGGGGGGGAGATACGCAGTATTTT.

The V call is TRBV29-1, the J call TRBJ2-7, with 9 bases lining up with TRBD1. The V and J ends lost 4 bases and 7 bases, in that order; junction bases with no gene match: 8. This CDR3 is 13 amino acids long. In germline, CDR1 is SQVTM, CDR2 ANQGSEA. Here the CDR3 reads CSVAGQGWGEQYF. The CDR3 DNA reads TGCAGCGTTGCGGGACAGGGCTGGGGGGAGCAGTACTTC.

By sample fraction, this clone is medium-sized. V usage is TRBV7-2 and J usage is TRBJ2-3; D remains unclear. CDR1 is SGHTA, CDR2 FQGNSA, per germline. The V and J ends lost 7 bases and 0 bases respectively, with 14 bases between them. The CDR3 has 15 residues. Written as DNA, the CDR3 is TGTGCCAGCACCCTCTCGCCCTACAGCACAGATACGCAGTATTTT. This translates into CASTLSPYSTDTQYF.

V usage is TRBV7-9 and J usage is TRBJ1-6; D perhaps matches TRBD1 (6 bases). V lost 5 bases to trimming and J lost 10 bases, with 18 bases between them. The CDR3 length is 15 residues. From germline, CDR1 is SEHNR and CDR2 FQNEAQ (reference sequence). CDR3 sequence (DNA): TGTGCCAGCAGCCAAGGGGCGGGGGCCGTCTCACCCCTCCACTTT. It encodes CASSQGAGAVSPLHF.

The sample holds a few counts of this clone. The rearrangement joins TRBV6-5 to TRBJ1-6, with a weak D call TRBD1 (5 bases). The CDR3 is made up of 14 amino acids. Germline lookup yields CDR1 MNHEY and CDR2 SVGAGI. V was cut by 2 bases and J by 7 bases, with 9 bases left in between. The CDR3 sequence: CASSYPGRNSPLHF. Here the CDR3 DNA reads TGTGCCAGCAGTTACCCAGGGCGGAATTCACCCCTCCACTTT.

The sample holds a few counts of this clone. The chain is built from TRBV15 and TRBJ1-3; D call uncertain. Trimming left V 0 bases short and J 0 bases short, with 9 bases between. CDR3 length: 16 amino acids. In germline, CDR1 is LNHNV, CDR2 YYDKDF (reference sequence). The DNA for the CDR3 is TGTGCCACCAGCAGAGATCTGGGTTTCTCTGGAAACACCATATATTTT. This gives the protein CATSRDLGFSGNTIYF.

The chain couples TRBV6-5 to TRBJ1-1; TRBD1 matches 8 bases. Germline CDR1 is MNHEY and CDR2 is SVGAGI. The J segment lost 9 bases and the V segment lost 2 bases, leaving 5 bases of the junction unmatched. The CDR3 is 13 amino acids. DNA for the CDR3: TGTGCCAGCAGTTACGCGGGACAGGAGAAAGCTTTCTTT. Protein sequence: CASSYAGQEKAFF.

The J gene is TRBJ2-5, the V gene TRBV27; TRBD1 agrees at 8 bases. Trimming took 5 bases from V and 1 from J; bases not matched to a gene: 6. Germline V gene lookup returns CDR1 MNHEY and CDR2 SMNVEV (reference sequence). The CDR3 runs 15 residues. The CDR3 bases are TGTGCCAGCAGTGACTACCAGGGGGCCCAAGAGACCCAGTACTTC. It is translated as CASSDYQGAQETQYF.

This clone was counted a single time. The chain employs TRBV9 and TRBJ2-5, with a possible D match to TRBD1 (6 bases). Looked up from germline, CDR1 is SGDLS and CDR2 is YYNGEE. The CDR3 loop spans 14 amino acids. Trimming stripped 3 bases from V and 3 bases from J, with 12 bases between. The DNA for the CDR3 is TGTGCCAGCAGCGGAGGGGGAGATGAAGAGACCCAGTACTTC. This translates into CASSGGGDEETQYF.

The rearrangement uses TRBV5-1 and TRBJ2-2; 7 bases agree with TRBD1. With 3 bases clipped from V and 6 bases from J, the junction kept 2 bases outside the gene matches. Germline CDR1 SGHRS, CDR2 YFSETQ. The CDR3 sequence is 13 residues long. This chain's CDR3 is CASSSTGPGELFF. The CDR3 bases are TGCGCCAGCAGCTCGACAGGGCCCGGGGAGCTGTTTTTT.

This clone was seen a single time. J is TRBJ2-5 and V is TRBV19; D is perhaps TRBD1 (5 bases). Germline CDR1 LNHDA, CDR2 SQIVND (reference sequence). CDR3 size: 13 residues. V lost 3 bases and J lost 3, with 8 bases in between. The CDR3 loop reads CASSIVTEETQYF. CDR3 sequence (DNA): TGTGCCAGTAGTATTGTGACAGAAGAGACCCAGTACTTC.

The genes are TRBV30 and TRBJ1-6; D unclear. Germline V CDR1 and CDR2: GTSNPN, SVGIG (reference sequence). This CDR3 has 15 amino acids. Trimming took off 8 bases at V and 0 bases at J, with 14 bases between the two ends. Here the CDR3 DNA reads TGTGCCACGAAGGTGTCTAGCTCCTATAATTCACCCCTCCACTTT. This sequence encodes CATKVSSSYNSPLHF.

The chain couples TRBV27 to TRBJ1-2; possibly TRBD1 for D (5 bases). The CDR3 is made up of 17 amino acids. CDR1 is MNHEY and CDR2 is SMNVEV in the germline V gene (reference sequence). Trimming took off 2 bases at V and 5 bases at J, with 21 bases between the two ends. This CDR3 reads CASSLMGGRAPRYGYTF. The CDR3 bases are TGTGCCAGCAGTTTAATGGGCGGCAGGGCACCAAGATATGGCTACACCTTC.

This sequence joins TRBV6-5 and TRBJ1-6; 9 nucleotides line up with TRBD1. CDR3 length: 15 residues. V lost 5 bases to trimming and J lost 13 bases; unmatched junction nucleotides: 12. Germline V gene data show CDR1 as MNHEY and CDR2 as SVGAGI. For the CDR3, the DNA is TGTGCCAGCAGTCCTTGGGGGACAGGGCCTTACCCCCTCCACTTT. Translation: CASSPWGTGPYPLHF.

In its sample, this clone was seen once. The V gene is TRBV2, the J gene TRBJ1-1; possibly TRBD1 for D (6 bases). The CDR3 has 13 residues. Trimming shortened V by 6 bases and J by 6 bases, and 14 bases separated the two germline ends. In germline, CDR1 is SNHLY, CDR2 FYNNEI. The CDR3 nucleotides are TGTGCCAGCAGGGCAGGGGAGTTAGCTGAAGCTTTCTTT. It codes for CASRAGELAEAFF.

This clone was counted a few times. The genes are TRBV30 and TRBJ2-7, with D perhaps TRBD1 (5 bases). V was shortened by 2 bases and J by 6 bases, with 17 bases between the two germline ends. The CDR3 has 14 amino acids. Germline values: CDR1 GTSNPN, CDR2 SVGIG (reference sequence). The CDR3 nucleotides are TGTGCCTGGAGTAGGGGCGGCCCCCTTCCCGAGCAGTACTTC. Amino acid sequence: CAWSRGGPLPEQYF.

This clone was detected only a few times. The chain couples TRBV30 to TRBJ2-7, with TRBD1 as a possible D gene (5 bases). The V end was cut by 0 bases, the J end by 2 bases, with 14 bases between. CDR1 is GTSNPN, CDR2 SVGIG, per germline (reference sequence). There are 15 residues in the CDR3. CDR3 amino acids: CAWSVQWARAYEQYF. The CDR3 DNA sequence: TGTGCCTGGAGTGTACAGTGGGCCAGGGCCTACGAGCAGTACTTC.

The gene calls are TRBV5-6 and TRBJ1-2; D uncertain. With 6 bases removed from V and 7 bases from J, the gap between germline ends came to 19 bases. This CDR3 has 14 residues. The germline V gene has CDR1 SGHDT and CDR2 YYEEEE. CDR3 sequence reads: CASTYIGWLAGYTF. The CDR3 DNA sequence: TGTGCCAGCACCTACATAGGGTGGTTGGCTGGCTACACCTTC.

The gene calls are TRBV5-6 and TRBJ1-1; D ambiguous. The CDR3 extends over 14 amino acids. V was pared by 0 bases and J by 0 bases, with 6 bases between. Germline-derived CDR1 and CDR2 are SGHDT and YYEEEE. The CDR3 protein is CASSLGPMNTEAFF. CDR3 nucleotide sequence: TGTGCCAGCAGCTTGGGGCCGATGAACACTGAAGCTTTCTTT.

DNA of the CDR3: TGTGCCAGCAGCTTAATGGTAGGGGGGAGGTCCTACAATGAGCAGTTCTTC. Translated: CASSLMVGGRSYNEQFF. This chain joins TRBV7-3 and TRBJ2-1; D could derive from TRBD1 or TRBD2 (6 bases each). The V and J ends lost 1 base and 1 base respectively, with 14 bases between them. Germline loops: CDR1 SGHTA, CDR2 FQGTGA. The CDR3 is 17 residues long.

The chain uses TRBV23-1 and TRBJ1-1; D call uncertain. TRBV23-1 is placed among ORFs of uncertain function. The CDR3 totals 13 residues. Trimming removed 4 bases at V and 3 bases at J, with 9 bases between. In DNA, the CDR3 is TGCGCCAGCAGTCGGACGTTAGACACTGAAGCTTTCTTT. Amino acid sequence: CASSRTLDTEAFF.

J is TRBJ1-2 and V is TRBV30, with 7 positions matching TRBD1. Germline V gene lookup returns CDR1 GTSNPN and CDR2 SVGIG (reference sequence). V trimming: 5 bases; J trimming: 8 bases; junction bases outside the gene matches: 5. This CDR3 has 11 residues. The DNA of the CDR3 is TGTGCCTGGGACATGACAGGGGGCTACACCTTC. It codes for CAWDMTGGYTF.

The V gene is TRBV6-5, the J gene TRBJ2-2; D is possibly TRBD1 (6 bases). This CDR3 has 13 residues. V gave up 5 bases and J gave up 6 bases, with 10 bases separating them. The V gene's germline CDR1 is MNHEY and CDR2 SVGAGI. In DNA form, the CDR3 reads TGTGCCAGCAGTCGGACAGTCTCCGGGGAGCTGTTTTTT. Translating gives CASSRTVSGELFF.

V gene TRBV30 combines with J gene TRBJ1-6; D remains ambiguous. The CDR3 consists of 14 residues. The germline gives CDR1 GTSNPN, CDR2 SVGIG (reference sequence). V lost 8 bases to trimming and J lost 9 bases, with 20 bases between them. Here the CDR3 DNA reads TGTGCCGGAGGCGGAGGCGCCATGGGTTCACCCCTCCACTTT. Encoded protein: CAGGGGAMGSPLHF.